Presented here are 12 T cell receptor beta chains from one specimen sequenced in a study of T cells in Graves' hyperthyroidism and ophthalmopathy. Using RNA transcripts as the source, TCR beta CDR3 regions were amplified. The TCR CDR3 was amplified in a first-round RT-PCR using the HTBI primer set. TCRdb reprocessed the multiplex PCR reads via MiXCR and lists one record per CDR3 protein. Of under 300,000 distinct CDR3 sequences detected, approximately 15% appear once; the ten largest clones hold 13%. Sequencing was carried out using blood. These receptors were obtained from a woman aged 40 to 50 with Graves' hyperthyroidism that later progressed to Graves' ophthalmopathy.

This chain links TRBV4-1 with TRBJ1-4; TRBD1 agrees at 10 bases. J was trimmed by 5 bases and V by 4 bases; bases with no gene match: 7. The CDR3 consists of 16 residues. The V gene's germline CDR1 is MGHRA and CDR2 YSYEKL. DNA of the CDR3: TGCGCCAGCAGCCGTAGAACGGGACAGGGGAATGAAAAACTGTTTTTT. Translated: CASSRRTGQGNEKLFF.

This clonotype was counted ten times or more. The chain couples TRBV3-1 to TRBJ1-6; D unresolved. The CDR3 contains 12 residues. Between the trimmed V and J ends, which lost 2 bases and 9 bases, there was a span of 5 bases. Germline assignment: CDR1 LGHDT and CDR2 YNNKEL (reference sequence). CDR3 nucleotide sequence: TGTGCCAGCAGCCAAACCGTTTCACCCCTCCACTTT. Amino acids: CASSQTVSPLHF. The full variable domain, its missing parts supplied by reference TRBV3-1 and TRBJ1-6, is DTAVSQTPKYLVTQMGNDKSIKCEQNLGHDTMYWYKQDSKKFLKIMFSYNNKELIINETVPNRFSPKSPDKAHLNLHINSLELGDSAVYFCASSQTVSPLHFGNGTRLTVT.

Ten or more counts support this clonotype. J is TRBJ2-7 and V is TRBV11-2; D is undetermined. This CDR3 is built from 11 residues. V lost 2 bases, J lost 11 bases, and 10 bases lay in between. Germline V gene lookup returns CDR1 SGHAT and CDR2 FQNNGV. CDR3 amino acids: CASSLTSSEYF. In nucleotides, the CDR3 is TGTGCCAGCAGCTTAACCTCCTCGGAGTACTTC. Filled out from reference TRBV11-2 and TRBJ2-7, the complete variable domain reads EAGVAQSPRYKIIEKRQSVAFWCNPISGHATLYWYQQILGQGPKLLIQFQNNGVVDDSQLPKDRFSAERLKGVDSTLKIQPAKLEDSAVYLCASSLTSSEYFGPGTRLTVT.

This clonotype was found many times. This chain connects TRBV20-1 to TRBJ1-2; weak D call: TRBD1 (5 bases). This CDR3 has 15 amino acids. Germline V gene data show CDR1 as DFQATT and CDR2 as SNEGSKA (reference sequence). Trimming left V 0 bases short and J 6 bases short, with 17 bases between. Here the CDR3 DNA reads TGCAGTGCTAGAGATGGGGCCAAGGTCGAGGATGGCTACACCTTC. Translated: CSARDGAKVEDGYTF.

Concerning this clonotype itself: The conserved phenylalanine or tryptophan is not found at the CDR3 terminus, so this likely reflects a read error. This sequence joins TRBV11-2 and TRBJ2-5; a weak D match, TRBD1 (5 bases). Germline CDR1 is SGHAT and CDR2 is FQNNGV. This CDR3 region has 18 residues. The V end lost 4 bases, the J end lost 0 bases, and 21 bases lay between the germline ends. CDR3 protein: CASSSRQPFGRDQETQYI. In nucleotides, the CDR3 is TGTGCCAGCAGCTCGCGACAGCCCTTTGGCCGGGACCAAGAGACCCAGTACATC.

The sample holds many counts of this clonotype. The rearrangement links TRBV6-1 to TRBJ2-1, with a tentative D call TRBD2 (6 bases). Trimming removed 6 bases at V and 9 bases at J, with 18 bases between. Germline loops: CDR1 MNHNS, CDR2 SASEGT. There are 14 residues in the CDR3. CDR3 bases: TGTGCCAGCAGGTCTACCCGGACTACTGGTGAGCAGTTCTTC. Its protein product is CASRSTRTTGEQFF.

This clonotype appeared many times. This chain uses TRBV19 with TRBJ1-5; D uncertain. V was clipped by 1 base and J by 0 bases, with 4 bases between them. This CDR3 has 14 amino acids. CDR1 and CDR2 from the germline V gene are LNHDA and SQIVND (reference sequence). The CDR3 here is CASSIVGSNQPQHF. The CDR3 region has the DNA TGTGCCAGTAGTATAGTAGGTAGCAATCAGCCCCAGCATTTT.

This clonotype was found once. A much larger clone is a single base away; this may be a read error. CDR3 nucleotide sequence: TGTGCCTGGAACCGTGGGGCAAGTGTCCATGAGCAGTCCTTC. This translates into CAWNRGASVHEQSF. The chain joins TRBV30 to TRBJ2-1; perhaps TRBD1 as D (5 bases). CDR1 and CDR2 (germline): GTSNPN, SVGIG (reference sequence). The CDR3 contains 14 residues.

The table lists this clonotype with a few counts. The rearrangement links TRBV4-1 to TRBJ2-3; 8 bases match TRBD2. Germline CDR1 is MGHRA and CDR2 is YSYEKL. The CDR3 contains 15 residues. J lost 4 bases, V lost 0 bases, and 3 bases had no gene match. CDR3 coding DNA: TGCGCCAGCAGCCAAGAACCGGGAGGGCCAGATACGCAGTATTTT. Translating gives CASSQEPGGPDTQYF.

This clonotype occurred many times. The rearrangement uses TRBV5-1 and TRBJ2-3, with a weak D call TRBD2 (6 bases). Germline CDR1 and CDR2: SGHRS and YFSETQ. The length of the CDR3 is 14 residues. Trimming pared 0 bases from V and 2 bases from J, leaving 7 bases between. The CDR3 loop reads CASSLVAVTDTQYF. CDR3 nucleotide sequence: TGCGCCAGCAGCTTGGTAGCGGTCACAGATACGCAGTATTTT.

This clonotype was found many times. The J gene is TRBJ2-5, the V gene TRBV20-1, with a weak D call TRBD1 (6 bases). Looked up from germline, CDR1 is DFQATT and CDR2 is SNEGSKA (reference sequence). The V and J ends lost 6 bases and 5 bases respectively, with 13 bases between them. The CDR3 consists of 12 residues. DNA of the CDR3: TGCAGTGCCACGACAGGCCGGGAGACCCAGTACTTC. It yields the protein CSATTGRETQYF.

This clonotype has ten or more counts. This chain uses TRBV7-9 with TRBJ1-2; perhaps TRBD1 as D (6 bases). Trimming shortened V by 5 bases and J by 8 bases, and 15 bases separated the two germline ends. CDR1 and CDR2 (germline): SEHNR, FQNEAQ (reference sequence). The CDR3 runs to 13 residues. The DNA for the CDR3 is TGTGCCAGCAGCCCCCCAGGGGCGTCGGGCTACACCTTC. This codes for CASSPPGASGYTF.